The table lists the clone carrying this T cell receptor (beta chain) with a count of one. Its specificity is unknown. A much larger clone lies a single base off, so this may be a read error. The sample originates from a study of blood T cells in healthy people across ages. Study-wide findings and caveats: As naive T cell percentage varied, TCR beta diversity correlated strongly with it.

Donors were systemically healthy Caucasian individuals from Russia aged roughly 6 to 100 years. A J-beta primer mix and a sample-barcoded 5' primer were used in a second PCR of about 6 to 12 cycles. TCRdb recomputed calls from the 5' RACE reads with MiXCR, one row per CDR3 protein. The sample consists of hundreds of thousands of distinct CDR3 sequences, about half of them appearing once. Germline CDR1 reads SGHTA; CDR2 reads FQGNSA. The CDR3 has 13 residues. The genes are TRBV7-2 and TRBJ2-1; tentative D call: TRBD2 (5 bases). Specimen: blood. The TCR was taken from a man aged 55-75 years in good health. CDR3 in DNA: TGTGCCGGCAGCTTAGCGCTCTACTCTGAGCAGTTCTTC. It translates to CAGSLALYSEQFF.